This TCR beta chain was identified in a study of cytomegalovirus exposure and HLA in healthy donors. The study, taken as a whole, reports: In vitro checks showed that a few CMV-associated chains really do target CMV antigens. While the bulk of TCR sequences proved rare, some public TCRs turned up in many donors.

The CDR3 spans 14 residues. CDR1 is SGDLS and CDR2 is YYNGEE in the germline V gene. Trimming took 3 bases from V and 5 from J; bases not matched to a gene: 5. This clone appeared a single time. The target antigen is unknown. Donors were drawn from the 120-subject validation cohort, separate from the approximately 680-subject first cohort. The protocol was immunoSEQ multiplex PCR, while the TCRdb copy is restricted to in-frame clones and leaves out a portion. Seen here are 120,000 to 150,000 clones, around 87% observed once, and the top ten hold roughly 9.4%. The sample taken for sequencing was PBMCs. This chain links TRBV9 with TRBJ1-1; 9 nucleotides line up with TRBD1. The origin of this receptor is a man aged 18 to 35 in good health and CMV-seropositive. In DNA, the CDR3 is TGTGCCAGCAGCGGGGGACAGGGTCAGACTGAAGCTTTCTTT. Its translation: CASSGGQGQTEAFF.